The T cell receptor beta chain described here comes from a study of T cell repertoires in cytomegalovirus infection. TCRdb fed the reads into MiXCR, producing one record per CDR3 protein. The data show about 210,000 distinct CDR3 sequences, around 6.4% seen once. Germline assignment: CDR1 MGHDK and CDR2 SYGVNS. This CDR3 has 14 amino acids. V lost 1 base and J 4 bases, leaving 8 bases between the germline ends. The TCR was taken from a human donor in good health (CMV status not recorded). Some clones in this sample may be carry-over from other donors' samples. This sequence joins TRBV25-1 and TRBJ1-3; D is ambiguous. The sequenced sample was PBMCs. The CDR3 spells CASSESFEGNTIYF. The CDR3, as DNA: TGTGCCAGCAGTGAATCATTCGAAGGAAACACCATATATTTT.